Sequencing of this T cell receptor (beta chain) was carried out in a study of T cell clonotyping in hematopoietic cell transplantation. General observations from the study: At the given depth, recipient repertoires were over 95% de novo clonotypes. Higher Inverse Simpson Index values in graft donor and pretransplant recipient predicted broader posttransplant TCR diversity.

About this clone itself: The antigen remains unidentified.

The germline gives CDR1 SEHNR, CDR2 FQNEAQ (reference sequence). The CDR3 sequence is 14 residues long. V dropped 1 base and J dropped 3 bases, with 9 bases sitting between them. TCRdb's table, derived via immunoSEQ multiplex PCR, lists solely in-frame clones and lacks some. This table has about 5,700 clones, about 80% appearing once. Recipients were bled about 28 days pretransplant and at posttransplant days 30, 100, 180. This sample comprised PBMCs, obtained 100 days after allogeneic stem cell transplant. The genes are TRBV7-9 and TRBJ1-2; unclear D gene. The source is a male patient aged 45-60 years who had an allogeneic stem cell transplant from an unrelated donor, so the T cells may come from the graft donor. Some clones in this sample may be carry-over from other donors' samples. CDR3 protein: CASSLVAADYGYTF. In DNA form, the CDR3 reads TGTGCCAGCAGCTTAGTGGCGGCCGACTATGGCTACACCTTC.